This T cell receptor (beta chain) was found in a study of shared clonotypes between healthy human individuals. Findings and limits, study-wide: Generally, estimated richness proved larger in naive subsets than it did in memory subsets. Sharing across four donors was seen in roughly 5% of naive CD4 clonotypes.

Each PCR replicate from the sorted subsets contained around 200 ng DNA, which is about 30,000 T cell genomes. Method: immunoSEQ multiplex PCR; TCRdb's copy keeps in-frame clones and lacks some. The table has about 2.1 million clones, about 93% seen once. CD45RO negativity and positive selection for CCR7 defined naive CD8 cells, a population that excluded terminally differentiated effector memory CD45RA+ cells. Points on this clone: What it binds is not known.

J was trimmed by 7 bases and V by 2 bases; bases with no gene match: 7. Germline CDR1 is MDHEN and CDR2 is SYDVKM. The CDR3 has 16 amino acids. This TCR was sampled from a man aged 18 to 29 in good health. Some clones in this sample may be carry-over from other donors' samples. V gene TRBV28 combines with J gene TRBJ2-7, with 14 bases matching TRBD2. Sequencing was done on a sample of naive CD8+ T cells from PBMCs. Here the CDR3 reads CASSLPGTSGRREQYF. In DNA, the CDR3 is TGTGCCAGCAGTTTACCGGGGACTAGCGGGAGACGTGAGCAGTACTTC.